These 26 T cell receptor beta chains were sequenced from one sample in a study of Ad26.COV2.S vaccination and SARS-CoV-2 variants. The method was immunoSEQ multiplex PCR; TCRdb's version includes in-frame clones alone and lacks a portion of them. Of approximately 410,000 clones listed, over 75% were seen once; the top ten hold 3.6%. Indicated treatment: around 19 received Ad26.COV2.S at low or high dose, single or two shots; five or six received placebo; per-sample allocation not given. Each sample was drawn 63 days after the first injection (of vaccine or placebo). This specimen was peripheral blood, taken in a trial of Ad26.COV2.S vaccine versus placebo. Every receptor here comes from a person aged 18-60 years who received the Ad26.COV2.S COVID-19 vaccine or a placebo.

The chain is built from TRBV3-1 (or the pseudogene TRBV3-2) and TRBJ2-5, with 8 bases that match TRBD1. The ends lost 0 bases at V and 5 bases at J; junction bases unmatched: 8. The V gene's germline CDR1 is LGHDT and CDR2 YNNKEL (reference sequence). This CDR3 spans 16 amino acids. DNA for the CDR3: TGTGCCAGCAGCCAAGATAGGGCAGGGGGCGAGGAGACCCAGTACTTC. Protein: CASSQDRAGGEETQYF.

This chain links TRBV6-2 or TRBV6-3 with TRBJ2-5, with D possibly being TRBD1 (5 bases). The germline V gene has CDR1 MNHEY and CDR2 SVGEGT. The germline V and J ends were trimmed by 5 bases and 0 bases, with 16 bases remaining between them. CDR3 length: 16 residues. This CDR3 reads CASSPPRTGHQETQYF. CDR3 in DNA: TGTGCCAGCAGTCCACCACGAACAGGACACCAAGAGACCCAGTACTTC.

The V call is TRBV6-1, the J call TRBJ2-7; tentatively, D is TRBD2 (6 bases). Trimming removed 3 bases from V and 7 bases from J, with 19 bases in between. Looked up from germline, CDR1 is MNHNS and CDR2 is SASEGT. The CDR3 loop spans 15 amino acids. The CDR3 here is CASSDPASGETEQYF. In DNA, the CDR3 is TGTGCCAGCAGTGACCCGGCTTCGGGGGAAACAGAGCAGTACTTC.

This clone was detected only once. The CDR3 bases are TGTGCCAGCAGCTTAGAGAGCGGGGGGGTATGGAATGAGCAGTTCTTC. This encodes CASSLESGGVWNEQFF. V is TRBV7-8 and J is TRBJ2-1; 10 bases map to TRBD2. V was clipped by 1 base and J by 7 bases; unmatched bases: 7. Germline CDR1 reads SGHVS; CDR2 reads FQNEAQ. CDR3 size: 16 residues.

The genes are TRBV30 and TRBJ1-2; D is ambiguous. Germline CDR1 is GTSNPN and CDR2 is SVGIG (reference sequence). The CDR3 sequence is 9 residues long. V dropped 5 bases and J dropped 5 bases, with 3 bases sitting between them. CDR3 sequence (DNA): TGTGCCTGGGGGTATGGCTACACCTTC. The encoded protein is CAWGYGYTF.

As for this clone: The sample carries other DNA sequences with the same CDR3. The chain has TRBV4-3 and TRBJ1-1; possible D gene TRBD1, 5 bases. The germline V and J ends were trimmed by 2 bases and 0 bases, with 7 bases remaining between them. This CDR3 spans 14 amino acids. Looked up from germline, CDR1 is LGHNA and CDR2 is YSLEER. DNA for the CDR3: TGCGCCAGCAGCCAACAGGGATTGAACACTGAAGCTTTCTTT. Its translation: CASSQQGLNTEAFF.

In its sample, this clone was seen once. The chain carries TRBV7-8 and TRBJ1-1, with 8 bases matching TRBD1. The CDR3 spans 12 residues. With V trimmed by 5 bases and J by 8 bases, 4 bases remained unmatched. Germline V gives CDR1 SGHVS, CDR2 FQNEAQ. The CDR3 region has the DNA TGTGCCAGCAGCATTAGGACAGGGGAAGCTTTCTTT. Translating gives CASSIRTGEAFF.

The chain links TRBV6-5 to TRBJ1-5; D might be TRBD1 (6 bases). Trimming stripped 6 bases from V and 2 bases from J, with 11 bases between. The CDR3 has 14 residues. Germline values: CDR1 MNHEY, CDR2 SVGAGI. The CDR3 DNA follows: TGTGCCAGCAGGAAACAGGGAGGCAATCAGCCCCAGCATTTT. Encoded protein: CASRKQGGNQPQHF.

The rearrangement joins TRBV6-5 to TRBJ1-1; D not certain. The CDR3 runs 13 residues. Deletions cut 6 bases from V and 4 bases from J, with 12 bases between. Looked up from germline, CDR1 is MNHEY and CDR2 is SVGAGI. This CDR3 is CASRLTGATEAFF. CDR3 coding DNA: TGTGCCAGCAGGCTTACCGGAGCCACTGAAGCTTTCTTT.

The genes are TRBV28 and TRBJ1-6, with 11 bases that match TRBD1. The ends lost 5 bases at V and 6 bases at J; junction bases unmatched: 9. The CDR3 has 17 amino acids. Per the germline V gene, CDR1 is MDHEN and CDR2 is SYDVKM. CDR3 sequence: CASSPYGQGAFNSPLHF. In nucleotides, the CDR3 is TGTGCCAGCAGTCCTTACGGACAGGGGGCCTTTAATTCACCCCTCCACTTT.

There are a few counts of this clone. The chain combines TRBV10-1 with TRBJ2-7, with D unresolved. Germline CDR1 reads WNHNN; CDR2 reads SYGVQD (reference sequence). V was trimmed by 3 bases and J by 4 bases, leaving 7 bases between them. The CDR3 runs to 12 residues. DNA of the CDR3: TGCGCCAGCAGTGACAGCCAATACGAGCAGTACTTC. This encodes CASSDSQYEQYF.

V and J are TRBV11-3 and TRBJ2-3; tentatively, D is TRBD1 (5 bases). The V and J ends lost 8 bases and 5 bases respectively, with 11 bases between them. The CDR3 length is 12 residues. Germline assignment: CDR1 SGHNT and CDR2 YENEEA. The CDR3 region has the DNA TGTGCCAGCCAAGGGGTTTTAGATACGCAGTATTTT. Protein: CASQGVLDTQYF.

The chain combines TRBV3-1 (or the pseudogene TRBV3-2) with TRBJ2-5, with D possibly matching TRBD1 (6 bases). Germline V lookup: CDR1 LGHDT, CDR2 YNNKEL (reference sequence). With 3 bases removed from V and 6 bases from J, the gap between germline ends came to 11 bases. This CDR3 spans 13 amino acids. CDR3 amino acids: CASSQGQGKTQYF. DNA for the CDR3: TGTGCCAGCAGCCAGGGGCAGGGGAAGACCCAGTACTTC.

This clone was found once. V gene TRBV3-1 (or the pseudogene TRBV3-2) combines with J gene TRBJ2-1, with 11 bases lining up with TRBD2. The CDR3 covers 17 residues. Trimming cost V 5 bases and J 7 bases; bases outside gene matches: 13. The germline V gene encodes CDR1 LGHDT and CDR2 YNNKEL (reference sequence). The CDR3, as DNA: TGTGCCAGCAGCGGGGGGACTAGCGGCGCCTCGGGGAATGAGCAGTTCTTC. As protein: CASSGGTSGASGNEQFF.

V is TRBV6-2 or TRBV6-3 and J is TRBJ1-2, with 7 bases lining up with TRBD1. This CDR3 is built from 17 residues. Germline-derived CDR1 and CDR2 are MNHEY and SVGEGT. J lost 8 bases, V lost 4 bases, and 19 bases had no gene match. The CDR3 reads CASSSLRTGLFGEGYTF. The CDR3 DNA reads as TGTGCCAGCAGTTCCCTGAGGACAGGCCTATTCGGGGAAGGCTACACCTTC.

The chain employs TRBV4-1 and TRBJ1-1; D not resolved. CDR3 length: 14 amino acids. Trimming stripped 3 bases from V and 6 bases from J, with 14 bases between. Germline V lookup: CDR1 MGHRA, CDR2 YSYEKL. CDR3 loop: CASSHMKGSAEAFF. As DNA, the CDR3 is TGCGCCAGCAGCCATATGAAAGGGTCCGCTGAAGCTTTCTTT.

The chain combines TRBV6-5 with TRBJ2-2; the D gene is possibly TRBD1 (5 bases). The germline gives CDR1 MNHEY, CDR2 SVGAGI. Between the trimmed V and J ends, which lost 2 bases and 3 bases, there was a span of 13 bases. This CDR3 has 16 residues. The CDR3 bases are TGTGCCAGCAGTTACGGTGCAGGGTGGGACACCGGGGAGCTGTTTTTT. This encodes CASSYGAGWDTGELFF.

The rearrangement joins TRBV9 to TRBJ2-7; no clear D. The V end was cut by 5 bases, the J end by 0 bases, with 3 bases between. This CDR3 is built from 11 residues. In germline, CDR1 is SGDLS, CDR2 YYNGEE. The CDR3 loop is CASSSSYEQYF. In DNA, the CDR3 is TGTGCCAGCAGTAGCTCCTACGAGCAGTACTTC.

The chain links TRBV4-2 to TRBJ1-3; TRBD1 is a possible D gene (5 bases). CDR1 is LGHNA, CDR2 YNFKEQ, per germline. V lost 1 base, J lost 0 bases, and 13 bases lay in between. The CDR3 loop spans 17 amino acids. The CDR3 region has the DNA TGTGCCAGCAGCCAAGTGGCAGGGATCAACTCTGGAAACACCATATATTTT. Translating it yields CASSQVAGINSGNTIYF.

This clone has only a few counts. This sequence joins TRBV5-1 and TRBJ2-5; 8 bases map to TRBD1. The CDR3 is 15 residues long. J lost 5 bases, V lost 4 bases, and 10 bases had no gene match. Germline V CDR1 and CDR2: SGHRS, YFSETQ. CDR3 sequence: CASSPTWGTGETQYF. In DNA, the CDR3 is TGCGCCAGCAGCCCGACTTGGGGGACAGGCGAGACCCAGTACTTC.

The chain couples TRBV6-2 or TRBV6-3 to TRBJ2-5, with D perhaps TRBD2 (6 bases). This CDR3 has 16 amino acids. Trimming shortened V by 5 bases and J by 0 bases, and 16 bases separated the two germline ends. Germline values: CDR1 MNHEY, CDR2 SVGEGT. The CDR3 region is CASSGGAGRYQETQYF. For the CDR3, the DNA is TGTGCCAGCAGTGGCGGGGCAGGTCGGTACCAAGAGACCCAGTACTTC.

The chain combines TRBV10-3 with TRBJ2-7; TRBD2 agrees at 8 bases. V dropped 7 bases and J dropped 2; count of bases not matched to a gene: 10. The CDR3 sequence is 15 residues long. Germline CDR1 is ENHRY and CDR2 is SYGVKD. As DNA, the CDR3 is TGTGCCATCACCCCGGGTAGCGGGGCTACCTACGAGCAGTACTTC. It encodes CAITPGSGATYEQYF.

This chain uses TRBV24-1 with TRBJ1-1, with 7 bases matching TRBD1. The germline CDR1 and CDR2 sequences are KGHDR and SFDVKD. The junction had 4 bases not matched to a gene; V was cut back by 4 bases and J by 0 bases. The CDR3 runs 15 residues. The CDR3 loop reads CATSDATGLNTEAFF. The CDR3 DNA follows: TGTGCCACCAGTGACGCGACAGGGCTGAACACTGAAGCTTTCTTT.

This chain links TRBV5-4 with TRBJ1-2; D is unresolved. The CDR3 sequence is 14 residues long. Trimming left V 1 base short and J 5 bases short, with 12 bases between. Germline-derived CDR1 and CDR2 are SGHNT and YYREEE (reference sequence). For the CDR3, the DNA is TGTGCCAGCAGCTTGCAGTCTGGGCGATATGGCTACACCTTC. Amino acids: CASSLQSGRYGYTF.

The chain combines TRBV7-2 with TRBJ2-7; TRBD1 aligns across 8 bases. Germline-derived CDR1 and CDR2 are SGHTA and FQGNSA. The CDR3 consists of 13 residues. J lost 3 bases, V lost 5 bases, and 3 bases had no gene match. CDR3 region: CASSTGQGYEQYF. In DNA, the CDR3 is TGTGCCAGCAGCACTGGACAGGGCTACGAGCAGTACTTC.

The rearrangement joins TRBV12-3 or TRBV12-4 to TRBJ2-7; D perhaps matches TRBD1 (5 bases). The ends were cut back, 6 bases at V and 6 bases at J, with 12 bases in the middle. The CDR3 is made up of 12 amino acids. The CDR3 nucleotides are TGTGCCAGCAGCTCCAGGGATTCCGAGCAGTACTTC. It translates to CASSSRDSEQYF.